What follows are 9 T cell receptor beta chains derived from one specimen sequenced in a study of blood T cells in healthy people across ages. Together with a sample-barcoded 5' primer, a J-beta primer mix was included in a second PCR lasting about 7 to 12 cycles. TCRdb re-analysed the 5' RACE reads in MiXCR, keeping a single row per CDR3 protein. This table holds hundreds of thousands of distinct CDR3 sequences, around 48% found once. The sample comprised blood. Receptors originate from a woman aged 55-70 years in good health.

The sample holds a few counts of this clonotype. The rearrangement links TRBV9 to TRBJ1-2; D is uncertain. CDR1 and CDR2 (germline): SGDLS, YYNGEE. The CDR3 has 15 amino acids. V lost 0 bases to trimming and J lost 8 bases, with 17 bases between them. CDR3 sequence: CASSVDPGPQMGYTF. CDR3 bases: TGTGCCAGCAGCGTAGATCCTGGACCACAGATGGGCTACACCTTC.

This rearrangement joins TRBV9 to TRBJ2-7; a weak D match, TRBD2 (5 bases). Deletions cut 0 bases from V and 3 bases from J, with 13 bases between. CDR3 length: 15 amino acids. Germline V gene lookup returns CDR1 SGDLS and CDR2 YYNGEE. The CDR3 loop is CASSVGPNRDYEQYF. For the CDR3, the DNA is TGTGCCAGCAGCGTAGGCCCCAACCGGGACTACGAGCAGTACTTC.

As concerns this clonotype: A much larger clone differs by one base, so this may be a read error. The chain links TRBV29-1 to TRBJ2-5, with TRBD2 identical over 7 bases. Gene TRBJ2-1 matches the end of the DNA better, so the J call may be wrong. CDR3 length: 14 amino acids. Germline V gives CDR1 SQVTM, CDR2 ANQGSEA. The CDR3 reads CSVDGGGLQETQFF. The CDR3, as DNA: TGCAGCGTTGATGGGGGAGGGTTGCAAGAGACCCAGTTCTTC.

The V and J genes are TRBV5-1 and TRBJ2-3; 7 bases are shared with TRBD2. V gave up 5 bases and J gave up 3 bases; unmatched junction bases: 9. Germline lookup yields CDR1 SGHRS and CDR2 YFSETQ. The CDR3 is made up of 15 amino acids. In nucleotides, the CDR3 is TGCGCCAGCAGTGGGCCGGGAGGTGTAACAGATACGCAGTATTTT. Translated: CASSGPGGVTDTQYF.

The chain carries TRBV11-2 and TRBJ2-1; TRBD2 agrees at 8 bases. The germline V gene encodes CDR1 SGHAT and CDR2 FQNNGV. CDR3 size: 17 residues. V was pared by 5 bases and J by 6 bases, with 15 bases of the junction left unmatched. The CDR3 DNA reads TGTGCCAGCAGCCTCAGGGGAGGGACTAGGGGGTCCAATGAGCAGTTCTTC. Its translation is CASSLRGGTRGSNEQFF.

This clonotype was counted between two and nine times. The V gene is TRBV6-2 or TRBV6-3, the J gene TRBJ1-1; possible D gene TRBD1, 6 bases. Trimming stripped 6 bases from V and 0 bases from J, with 14 bases between. CDR1 and CDR2 (germline): MNHEY, SVGEGT. This CDR3 has 15 amino acids. CDR3: CASRTADRLNTEAFF. For the CDR3, the DNA is TGTGCCAGCAGGACAGCGGACAGATTGAACACTGAAGCTTTCTTT.

This clonotype was seen a few times. The chain couples TRBV29-1 to TRBJ2-7, with 12 bases identical to TRBD2. Germline V gives CDR1 SQVTM, CDR2 ANQGSEA. V trimming: 2 bases; J trimming: 6 bases; junction bases outside the gene matches: 5. This CDR3 contains 14 residues. The CDR3, as DNA: TGCAGCGTTGAAAAGGCACTAGCGGGAGGCGAGCAGTACTTC. As protein: CSVEKALAGGEQYF.

This clonotype turned up a few times. V and J are TRBV6-2 or TRBV6-3 and TRBJ2-3; TRBD2 aligns across 9 bases. Germline CDR1 and CDR2: MNHEY and SVGEGT. The V and J ends lost 9 bases and 4 bases, in that order; junction bases with no gene match: 8. This CDR3 comprises 14 residues. The CDR3 region is CASRASGNPDTQYF. DNA of the CDR3: TGTGCCAGTCGGGCTAGCGGGAATCCAGATACGCAGTATTTT.

This clonotype showed up many times. V usage is TRBV29-1 and J usage is TRBJ2-5; TRBD1 might be the D (6 bases). This CDR3 has 14 residues. The germline V gene encodes CDR1 SQVTM and CDR2 ANQGSEA. Trimming cost V 1 base and J 3 bases, with 12 bases left between them. The CDR3 sequence is CSVEGRGQKETQYF. The CDR3 DNA follows: TGCAGCGTTGAAGGCCGCGGACAGAAAGAGACCCAGTACTTC.